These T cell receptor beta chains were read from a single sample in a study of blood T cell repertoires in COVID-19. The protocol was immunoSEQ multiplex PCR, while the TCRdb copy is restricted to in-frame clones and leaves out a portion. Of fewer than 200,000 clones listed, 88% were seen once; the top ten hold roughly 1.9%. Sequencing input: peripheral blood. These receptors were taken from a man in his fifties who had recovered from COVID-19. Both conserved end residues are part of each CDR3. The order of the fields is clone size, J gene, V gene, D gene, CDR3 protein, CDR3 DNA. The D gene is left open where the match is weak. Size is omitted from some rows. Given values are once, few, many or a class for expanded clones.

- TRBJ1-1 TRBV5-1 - CASRRQIRDTEAFF TGCGCCAGCAGGCGACAGATTCGGGACACTGAAGCTTTCTTT
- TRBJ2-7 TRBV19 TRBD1 CASSPGTASSYEQYF TGTGCCAGTAGTCCCGGGACAGCGAGCTCCTACGAGCAGTACTTC
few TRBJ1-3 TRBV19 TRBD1 CASTVDRFSGNTIYF TGTGCCAGTACCGTGGACAGGTTCTCTGGAAACACCATATATTTT
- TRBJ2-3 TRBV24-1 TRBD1 CATSEPGTGGSTDTQYF TGTGCCACCAGTGAGCCCGGGACAGGGGGGAGCACAGATACGCAGTATTTT
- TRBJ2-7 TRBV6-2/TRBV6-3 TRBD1 CASSFTGQVFSEQYF TGTGCCAGCAGTTTTACAGGACAGGTGTTTTCCGAGCAGTACTTC
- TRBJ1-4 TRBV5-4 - CASSLGQVNEKLFF TGTGCCAGCAGCTTGGGACAGGTTAATGAAAAACTGTTTTTT
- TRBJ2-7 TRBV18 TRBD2 CASSPGTSGVGEQYF TGTGCCAGCTCACCTGGGACTAGCGGGGTGGGCGAGCAGTACTTC
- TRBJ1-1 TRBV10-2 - CASRNFGLGGTEAFF TGCGCCAGCAGAAATTTTGGGCTCGGGGGCACTGAAGCTTTCTTT
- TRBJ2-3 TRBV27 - CASSLWGVASTDTQYF TGTGCCAGCAGTTTATGGGGGGTAGCTAGCACAGATACGCAGTATTTT
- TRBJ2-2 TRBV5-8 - CASSRGRLINTGELFF TGTGCCAGCAGTCGCGGTCGGCTTATTAACACCGGGGAGCTGTTTTTT
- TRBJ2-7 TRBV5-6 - CASSLFTDSYEQYF TGTGCCAGCAGTCTATTTACAGACTCCTACGAGCAGTACTTC
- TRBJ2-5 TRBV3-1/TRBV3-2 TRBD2 CASSRTSGQQETQYF TGTGCCAGCAGCCGGACTAGCGGGCAACAAGAGACCCAGTACTTC
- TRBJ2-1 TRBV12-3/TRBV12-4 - CASSFRRGGEQFF TGTGCCAGCAGTTTTCGAAGGGGCGGTGAGCAGTTCTTC
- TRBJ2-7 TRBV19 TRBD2 CASSKNGGEQYF TGTGCCAGTAGTAAAAACGGGGGGGAGCAGTACTTC
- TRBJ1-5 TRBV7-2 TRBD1 CASSLEGQGRQPQHF TGTGCCAGCAGCTTAGAGGGACAGGGAAGGCAGCCCCAGCATTTT
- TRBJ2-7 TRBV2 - CASSLEVYEQYF TGTGCCAGCAGTCTGGAGGTCTACGAGCAGTACTTC
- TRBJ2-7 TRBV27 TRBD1 CASSFGTGLNEQYF TGTGCCAGCAGTTTTGGGACAGGGTTAAACGAGCAGTACTTC
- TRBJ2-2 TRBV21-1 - CASSKFHSGGTGELFF TGTGCCAGCAGCAAATTTCACAGCGGTGGCACCGGGGAGCTGTTTTTT
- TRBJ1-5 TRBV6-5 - CASSYGQGHQPQHF TGTGCCAGCAGTTACGGGCAGGGCCATCAGCCCCAGCATTTT
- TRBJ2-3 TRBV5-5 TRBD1 CASSLGPGTGEADTQYF TGTGCCAGCAGCTTGGGCCCCGGGACAGGGGAAGCAGATACGCAGTATTTT
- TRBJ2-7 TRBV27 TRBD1 CASSLPGGYEQYF TGTGCCAGCAGTTTACCAGGGGGCTACGAGCAGTACTTC
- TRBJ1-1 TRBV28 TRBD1 CASSDPRGRATEAFF TGTGCCAGCAGCGACCCCAGGGGGCGGGCCACTGAAGCTTTCTTT
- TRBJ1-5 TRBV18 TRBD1 CASSPSGTGANQPQHF TGTGCCAGCTCACCGTCCGGGACAGGGGCGAATCAGCCCCAGCATTTT
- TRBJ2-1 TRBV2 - CASSAPFEQFF TGTGCCAGCAGTGCTCCCTTCGAGCAGTTCTTC
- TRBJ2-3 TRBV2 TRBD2 CASSVGLAGTDTQYF TGTGCCAGCAGTGTAGGACTAGCGGGAACAGATACGCAGTATTTT
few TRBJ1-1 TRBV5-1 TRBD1 CASSWGSGTGNTEAFF TGCGCCAGCAGCTGGGGATCTGGGACAGGGAACACTGAAGCTTTCTTT
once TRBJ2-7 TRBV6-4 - CATPNLEQYF TGTGCCACTCCGAACCTAGAGCAGTACTTC
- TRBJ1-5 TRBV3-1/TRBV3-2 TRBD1 CASSQGRQGAQPQHF TGTGCCAGCAGCCAAGGTCGACAGGGTGCTCAGCCCCAGCATTTT
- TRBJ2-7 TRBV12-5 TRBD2 CASGLAGDRTAYEQYF TGTGCTAGTGGCCTAGCGGGGGACAGGACTGCCTACGAGCAGTACTTC
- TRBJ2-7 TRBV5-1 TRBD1 CASSKTGESDSYEQYF TGCGCCAGCAGTAAAACAGGGGAGAGTGATTCCTACGAGCAGTACTTC
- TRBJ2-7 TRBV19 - CASSIGTGSYEQYF TGTGCCAGTAGTATAGGTACGGGCTCCTACGAGCAGTACTTC